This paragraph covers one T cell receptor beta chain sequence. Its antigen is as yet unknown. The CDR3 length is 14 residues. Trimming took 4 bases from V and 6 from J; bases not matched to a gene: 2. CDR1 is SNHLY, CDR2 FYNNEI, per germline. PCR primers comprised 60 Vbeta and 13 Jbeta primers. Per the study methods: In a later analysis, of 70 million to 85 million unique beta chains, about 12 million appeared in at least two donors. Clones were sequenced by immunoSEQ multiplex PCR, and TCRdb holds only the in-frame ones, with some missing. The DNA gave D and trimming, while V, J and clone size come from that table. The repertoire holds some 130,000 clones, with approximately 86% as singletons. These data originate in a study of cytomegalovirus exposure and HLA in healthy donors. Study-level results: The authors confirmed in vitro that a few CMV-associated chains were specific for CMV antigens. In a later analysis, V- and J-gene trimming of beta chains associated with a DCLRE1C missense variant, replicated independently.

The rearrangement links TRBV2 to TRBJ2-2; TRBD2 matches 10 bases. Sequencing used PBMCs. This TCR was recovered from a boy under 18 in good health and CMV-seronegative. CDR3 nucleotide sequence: TGTGCCAGCAGTGGCGGACTAGCGGCCGGGGAGCTGTTTTTT. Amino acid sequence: CASSGGLAAGELFF. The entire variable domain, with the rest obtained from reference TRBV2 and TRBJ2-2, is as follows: EPEVTQTPSHQVTQMGQEVILRCVPISNHLYFYWYRQILGQKVEFLVSFYNNEISEKSEIFDDQFSVERPDGSNFTLKIRSTKLEDSAMYFCASSGGLAAGELFFGEGSRLTVL.